This T cell receptor (beta chain) was sequenced for a study of shared clonotypes between healthy human individuals. Turning to the study itself: CD4 naive cells filled three plates per donor, CD4 memory three, CD8 naive two and CD8 memory one. Findings and limits, study-wide: The authors sampled blood alone, and tissue repertoires likely differ.

The CDR3 runs 13 residues. Unmatched junction bases numbered 4, after V lost 3 bases and J lost 5 bases. CDR1 and CDR2 (germline): MNHEY, SMNVEV (reference sequence). CD45RO-negative, CCR7-positively selected cells formed the naive CD8 fraction, excluding terminally differentiated effector memory CD45RA+ cells. With regard to this clone: The target antigen is unknown.

TCRdb keeps only in-frame clones here, not all; method: immunoSEQ multiplex PCR. Seen here are millions of clones, about 93% observed once, and the top ten hold 1.5% to 2%. The chain couples TRBV27 to TRBJ2-7, with TRBD2 matching over 7 bases. Sequencing was performed on naive CD8+ T cells from PBMCs. The clonotype comes from a man aged 18 to 29 in good health. Some clones in this sample may be carry-over from other donors' samples. DNA for the CDR3: TGTGCCAGCAGTTTCGCGGGAGCGAACGAGCAGTACTTC. Translated, it gives CASSFAGANEQYF.